The rows below give T cell receptor beta chains drawn from one sample of a study of blood T cell repertoires in COVID-19. Sequencing was performed with immunoSEQ multiplex PCR; in TCRdb, only in-frame clones are kept and a portion is missing. Here the sample spans about 130,000 clones, around 73% being singletons. The material sequenced was peripheral blood. The origin of the receptors is a man in his fifties or sixties who had recovered from COVID-19. CDR3s include the opening cysteine and the closing phenylalanine or tryptophan. D genes are given only for firm matches. Clone size is not always given. Where it is, it says once, few, many or a class for expanded clones.

TGTGCCAGCAGTCCCCTAGACTATGGCTACACCTTC,CASSPLDYGYTF,TRBJ1-2,TRBV28,.,.
TGCGCCAGCAGCTTGGAGGGGGCCCGGGATACGCAGTATTTT,CASSLEGARDTQYF,TRBJ2-3,TRBV5-1,TRBD1,.
TGTGCCAGCTCACGTGAGAGCACAGATACGCAGTATTTT,CASSRESTDTQYF,TRBJ2-3,TRBV18,.,.
TGTGCCAGCAGTTTATCTCCTTTTCTAGCGGGAGGGGGAGAGCAGTTCTTC,CASSLSPFLAGGGEQFF,TRBJ2-1,TRBV27,TRBD2,few
TGTGCCAGTAGTAAGCCGGGAGGCACTGAAGCTTTCTTT,CASSKPGGTEAFF,TRBJ1-1,TRBV19,.,.
TGTGCCAGCAGCTTAGGGGGCGATCAGCCCCAGCATTTT,CASSLGGDQPQHF,TRBJ1-5,TRBV11-2,.,.
TGTGCCAGCAGCCCCCCGGGGACAGGGAGGACTGAAGCTTTCTTT,CASSPPGTGRTEAFF,TRBJ1-1,TRBV28,TRBD1,.
TGTGCCAGCAGCCAACTAACAGGGGGTGGAAACACCATATATTTT,CASSQLTGGGNTIYF,TRBJ1-3,TRBV25-1,TRBD1,.
TGTGCCAGCAGCTCAAGGGGGCTCCTCACTGAAGCTTTCTTT,CASSSRGLLTEAFF,TRBJ1-1,TRBV7-9,TRBD1,.
TGTGCCAGCAGCTCCGGGACTAGAGGCTACGAGCAGTACTTC,CASSSGTRGYEQYF,TRBJ2-7,TRBV5-4,TRBD2,.
TGTGCCAGCAGTGTTCAGGGTTCGCACACTGAAGCTTTCTTT,CASSVQGSHTEAFF,TRBJ1-1,TRBV2,.,.
TGTGCCAGCAGCTTCGACAGCAATGAAAAACTGTTTTTT,CASSFDSNEKLFF,TRBJ1-4,TRBV7-9,.,.
TGTGCCAGCAGCTTGGGGGCGCTGGATGGCTACACCTTC,CASSLGALDGYTF,TRBJ1-2,TRBV5-6,.,.
TGTGCCAGCAGTGCGCGAAGGGACAGGGGTTGGGAGACCCAGTACTTC,CASSARRDRGWETQYF,TRBJ2-5,TRBV2,TRBD1,.
TGTGCCAGCAGCCCCCAGGCAGCGGGAGCCACAGATACGCAGTATTTT,CASSPQAAGATDTQYF,TRBJ2-3,TRBV7-9,TRBD2,few
TGTGCCAGCAGTTTCTACACCGGGACACTCCAAGAGACCCAGTACTTC,CASSFYTGTLQETQYF,TRBJ2-5,TRBV2,.,.
TGTGCCAGCAGCTTAGGGGGGCCGGGCACCGGGGAGCTGTTTTTT,CASSLGGPGTGELFF,TRBJ2-2,TRBV7-2,.,once
TGTGCCAGCAGTGTGCGGGGTCCGAACAATGAGCAGTTCTTC,CASSVRGPNNEQFF,TRBJ2-1,TRBV2,.,.
TGCGCCAGCAGTCAAGGGACAGGGGCCTACAATGAGCAGTTCTTC,CASSQGTGAYNEQFF,TRBJ2-1,TRBV23-1,TRBD1,once
TGTGCCTGGAGTACCCCGGGGGAGGCAGACACTGAAGCTTTCTTT,CAWSTPGEADTEAFF,TRBJ1-1,TRBV30,.,.
TGTGCCAGCGAAAGGGGGTCTGGGGCCAACGTCCTGACTTTC,CASERGSGANVLTF,TRBJ2-6,TRBV5-5,.,.
TGTGCCAGCAGCTTAGGCGGGGGGAATTCACCCCTCCACTTT,CASSLGGGNSPLHF,TRBJ1-6,TRBV11-2,.,.
TGTGCCAGCATTACAGGGGGCGCTGGCACCGGGGAGCTGTTTTTT,CASITGGAGTGELFF,TRBJ2-2,TRBV6-5,TRBD1,.
TGTGCCAGCAGCCGCGGGACAGGCGGAGAGACCCAGTACTTC,CASSRGTGGETQYF,TRBJ2-5,TRBV3-1/TRBV3-2,TRBD1,.
TGTGCCAGCAGCCCTCCCGGGGGCACCGGGGAGCTGTTTTTT,CASSPPGGTGELFF,TRBJ2-2,TRBV7-9,.,.
TGCGCCAGCAGTCCGCACAGGGGTTGCAATCAGCCCCAGCATTTT,CASSPHRGCNQPQHF,TRBJ1-5,TRBV23-1,TRBD1,.
TGTGCCAGCAGCCCTGGGGAGGGCACTGAAGCTTTCTTT,CASSPGEGTEAFF,TRBJ1-1,TRBV7-3,.,.
TGTGCCAGCAGTTTTCTCCCCGCGGGAGCCACAGATACGCAGTATTTT,CASSFLPAGATDTQYF,TRBJ2-3,TRBV6-6,TRBD2,.
TGTGCTAGTGGTTCACAGGGGGCGACTGAAGCTTTCTTT,CASGSQGATEAFF,TRBJ1-1,TRBV12-5,TRBD1,.
TGTGCCAGCAGTTTATCCTCTAAGGGGGTCTCTAGCACAGATACGCAGTATTTT,CASSLSSKGVSSTDTQYF,TRBJ2-3,TRBV28,.,.
TGTGCCAGCAGTTACAGGGCCACCTACGAGCAGTACTTC,CASSYRATYEQYF,TRBJ2-7,TRBV28,.,.
TGTGCCAGCAGCGCAGGGACAGGTCTCTATGGCTACACCTTC,CASSAGTGLYGYTF,TRBJ1-2,TRBV5-4,TRBD1,once